Below are 20 T cell receptor beta chains sequenced from a single sample in a study of cytomegalovirus exposure and HLA in healthy donors. The PCR ran on 60 Vbeta and 13 Jbeta primers. Assay used: immunoSEQ multiplex PCR; TCRdb lists only in-frame clones, some missing. The sample has 150,000 to 200,000 clones; roughly 80% are singletons. The sequenced sample consisted of PBMCs. These receptors came from a male donor in good health and CMV-seronegative.

The chain is built from TRBV15 and TRBJ2-1, with 10 bases matching TRBD1. V lost 2 bases, J lost 4 bases, and 5 bases stayed unmatched. The CDR3 is 16 amino acids. Germline CDR1 and CDR2: LNHNV and YYDKDF (reference sequence). This chain's CDR3 is CATSRSGDRGYNEQFF. CDR3 DNA sequence: TGTGCCACCAGCAGATCGGGGGACAGGGGTTACAATGAGCAGTTCTTC. Full variable domain (missing parts from reference TRBV15 and TRBJ2-1): DAMVIQNPRYQVTQFGKPVTLSCSQTLNHNVMYWYQQKSSQAPKLLFHYYDKDFNNEADTPDNFQSRRPNTSFCFLDIRSPGLGDTAMYLCATSRSGDRGYNEQFFGPGTRLTVL.

The rearrangement uses TRBV11-2 and TRBJ2-7; no firm D call. The V gene's germline CDR1 is SGHAT and CDR2 FQNNGV. The CDR3 length is 16 residues. The V end was cut by 4 bases, the J end by 3 bases, with 19 bases between. CDR3 nucleotide sequence: TGTGCCAGCAGCTCCCGAGTGGCCGACAAAAACTACGAGCAGTACTTC. It yields the protein CASSSRVADKNYEQYF.

The J gene is TRBJ1-1, the V gene TRBV25-1; 7 bases agree with TRBD1. CDR1 and CDR2 (germline): MGHDK, SYGVNS. This CDR3 is built from 12 residues. Unmatched junction bases numbered 4, after V lost 4 bases and J lost 8 bases. DNA for the CDR3: TGTGCCAGCAGTGTAAGGACAGGAGAAGCTTTCTTT. Translation: CASSVRTGEAFF. The full variable domain, completed using reference TRBV25-1 and TRBJ1-1, is EADIYQTPRYLVIGTGKKITLECSQTMGHDKMYWYQQDPGMELHLIHYSYGVNSTEKGDLSSESTVSRIRTEHFPLTLESARPSHTSQYLCASSVRTGEAFFGQGTRLTVV.

The CDR3 reads CASSLGDREVHSNQPQHF. In nucleotides, the CDR3 is TGTGCCAGCAGCTTAGGGGACAGGGAGGTCCATAGCAATCAGCCCCAGCATTTT. The V call is TRBV7-9, the J call TRBJ1-5, with 9 bases lining up with TRBD1. The length of the CDR3 is 18 residues. V was clipped by 1 base and J by 0 bases; unmatched bases: 7. Germline V CDR1 and CDR2: SEHNR, FQNEAQ (reference sequence).

This chain connects TRBV6-6 to TRBJ2-7, with 11 bases identical to TRBD2. J gave up 4 bases and V 7 bases, and 9 bases lay outside the gene matches. The CDR3 loop spans 15 amino acids. Germline lookup yields CDR1 MNHNY and CDR2 SVGAGI (reference sequence). This CDR3 is CASTKGTSGPYEQYF. The CDR3 nucleotides read TGTGCCAGCACCAAGGGGACTAGCGGACCTTACGAGCAGTACTTC.

This clone occurred once. The rearrangement uses TRBV27 and TRBJ1-4, with D perhaps TRBD1 (5 bases). V lost 6 bases and J lost 4, with 9 bases in between. Germline V gene sequence: CDR1 MNHEY, CDR2 SMNVEV (reference sequence). The CDR3 length is 13 residues. CDR3 coding DNA: TGTGCCAGCAGGACAGCTATTAATGAAAAACTGTTTTTT. It encodes CASRTAINEKLFF.

V gene TRBV10-3 combines with J gene TRBJ2-2; D remains unclear. This CDR3 is built from 13 residues. Germline CDR1 and CDR2: ENHRY and SYGVKD. V shed 2 bases and J shed 4 bases, with 5 bases lying between them. The CDR3 bases are TGTGCCATCAGTGAGGTCAGCACCGGGGAGCTGTTTTTT. Amino acid sequence: CAISEVSTGELFF.

This clone was picked up a small number of times. The chain uses TRBV6-6 and TRBJ2-6, with 9 positions matching TRBD1. The V segment lost 9 bases and the J segment 0 bases; nucleotides outside the gene matches: 3. The CDR3 is 15 residues long. CDR1 is MNHNY, CDR2 SVGAGI, per germline (reference sequence). As DNA, the CDR3 is TGTGCCAGGGGGACAGGGAGCTCTGGGGCCAACGTCCTGACTTTC. It is translated as CARGTGSSGANVLTF.

This clone occurred a few times. This chain uses TRBV5-1 with TRBJ1-1, with unresolved D. The V end was cut by 5 bases, the J end by 1 base, with 12 bases between. The CDR3 is 14 residues long. Germline CDR1 is SGHRS and CDR2 is YFSETQ. The CDR3 sequence is CASRLDSPNTEAFF. DNA for the CDR3: TGCGCCAGCAGGCTTGATAGCCCGAACACTGAAGCTTTCTTT.

This rearrangement joins TRBV5-4 to TRBJ1-2; possible D gene TRBD1, 6 bases. The CDR3 extends over 16 amino acids. V was clipped by 1 base and J by 8 bases, with 21 bases between them. Germline CDR1 and CDR2: SGHNT and YYREEE (reference sequence). The CDR3 loop is CASSLPPGHLRDGYTF. The DNA for the CDR3 is TGTGCCAGCAGCTTGCCGCCGGGACACCTAAGAGACGGCTACACCTTC.

The chain carries TRBV14 and TRBJ2-7, with 9 positions matching TRBD1. The CDR3 length is 14 residues. Germline V gene data show CDR1 as SGHDN and CDR2 as FVKESK. V gave up 5 bases and J gave up 2 bases; unmatched junction bases: 4. As DNA, the CDR3 is TGTGCCAGCAGCTCCGGGACAGGGACCTACGAGCAGTACTTC. Amino acids: CASSSGTGTYEQYF.

This clone was seen a single time. This sequence joins TRBV5-4 and TRBJ2-5; D may be TRBD1 (5 bases). Germline CDR1 is SGHNT and CDR2 is YYREEE (reference sequence). The CDR3 consists of 16 residues. V lost 0 bases, J lost 2 bases, and 14 bases lay in between. The CDR3 nucleotides read TGTGCCAGCAGCTTGGCCCTAGGGGTGGGGCAAGAGACCCAGTACTTC. It yields the protein CASSLALGVGQETQYF.

The chain links TRBV4-1 to TRBJ2-4; the match to TRBD1 covers 7 bases. Per the germline V gene, CDR1 is MGHRA and CDR2 is YSYEKL. The CDR3 consists of 14 residues. The V gene end was trimmed by 8 bases and the J gene end by 9 bases; junction bases not matched to a gene: 13. The chain's CDR3 is CASGRGTDTRIQYF. CDR3 nucleotides: TGCGCCAGCGGGCGTGGGACAGATACCCGCATTCAGTACTTC.

This chain joins TRBV6-1 and TRBJ1-1; 10 bases fit TRBD1. The germline CDR1 and CDR2 sequences are MNHNS and SASEGT. CDR3 length: 14 amino acids. V gave up 7 bases and J gave up 4 bases; unmatched junction bases: 6. CDR3 amino acids: CASKDRGLFTEAFF. The CDR3 coding sequence is TGTGCCAGCAAAGACAGGGGGCTGTTCACTGAAGCTTTCTTT.

The chain is built from TRBV6-6 and TRBJ1-2, with D perhaps TRBD1 (6 bases). Germline loops: CDR1 MNHNY, CDR2 SVGAGI (reference sequence). The V gene lost 5 bases and the J gene lost 0 bases, with 16 bases spanning the gap. The CDR3 runs 16 residues. CDR3 nucleotides: TGTGCCAGCAGTATACCACATGGGGGCACTAACTATGGCTACACCTTC. Its protein product is CASSIPHGGTNYGYTF.

The chain combines TRBV5-4 with TRBJ1-2; maybe TRBD1 (5 bases). Trimming removed 3 bases from V and 4 bases from J, with 19 bases in between. CDR3 length: 16 amino acids. The germline V gene has CDR1 SGHNT and CDR2 YYREEE (reference sequence). In DNA, the CDR3 is TGTGCCAGCAGCTCAGATCCGGGACGGAGGGGCTATGGCTACACCTTC. It specifies CASSSDPGRRGYGYTF.

This rearrangement joins TRBV10-2 to TRBJ1-5; 7 nucleotides line up with TRBD1. This CDR3 is built from 14 residues. Germline assignment: CDR1 WSHSY and CDR2 SAAADI. With 10 bases clipped from V and 0 bases from J, the junction kept 6 bases outside the gene matches. CDR3 DNA sequence: TGCGCCACCTCAGGGGGAATTAGCAATCAGCCCCAGCATTTT. Encoded protein: CATSGGISNQPQHF.

The chain combines TRBV9 with TRBJ2-7; 10 bases are shared with TRBD1. The germline CDR1 and CDR2 sequences are SGDLS and YYNGEE. This CDR3 contains 14 residues. Trimming removed 4 bases from V and 6 bases from J; junction bases left unmatched: 7. The CDR3 nucleotides are TGTGCCAGCAGCCCGGGACAGGGGAGGGGCGAGCAGTACTTC. This gives the protein CASSPGQGRGEQYF.

The V gene is TRBV5-4, the J gene TRBJ2-5, with 8 nucleotides matching TRBD1. The CDR3 is made up of 15 amino acids. The germline V gene encodes CDR1 SGHNT and CDR2 YYREEE (reference sequence). With V trimmed by 2 bases and J by 1 base, 4 bases remained unmatched. CDR3 sequence reads: CASSFQTGVQETQYF. The CDR3 coding sequence is TGTGCCAGCAGCTTCCAGACAGGGGTCCAAGAGACCCAGTACTTC.

In its sample, this clone was seen a few times. The same CDR3 is also encoded by other DNA sequences in this sample. The J gene is TRBJ1-2, the V gene TRBV7-2; 10 bases fit TRBD1. Germline V gives CDR1 SGHTA, CDR2 FQGNSA. This CDR3 is 13 amino acids long. Trimming took 5 bases from V and 5 from J; bases not matched to a gene: 2. The CDR3 spells CASSPGQGYGYTF. The DNA for the CDR3 is TGTGCCAGCAGCCCGGGACAGGGGTATGGCTACACCTTC.